This TCR beta chain derives from a study of T cell responses to AZD1222 COVID-19 vaccine (dated by TCRdb to the early 2020s). A note on the overall study: AZD1222 recipients given second doses at about 4 weeks or at about 12 weeks were pooled, since spike-specific TCR depth and breadth were not found to differ between the two schedules. TCR sequencing covered roughly 230 trial participants: 207 given two doses of AZD1222 and 26 given two doses of MenACWY control vaccine. Trial participants were enrolled by age into 18-55, 56-69 and 70-plus year subgroups, with roughly 160, 29 and 62 TCR-sequenced participants respectively.

Comment on this clone: This receptor's antigen is unknown. No base quality values were provided; no much bigger clone lies one nucleotide off.

Study-level results and caveats: The 56-69-year group was small, and its depth increase did not reach significance, likely because of low power. CD4 TCRs associated with the vaccine covered the entire spike protein, and the dominant responses were in regions 160-218 and 743-854. Nearly half of unique spike-specific TCRs reportedly recognized epitopes outside regions mutated in the B.1.351 and B.1.1.7 variants. Because no samples from the day 14 peak response were available, repertoires could be characterized only after the peak T cell response. Conclusions about previously exposed vaccinees are limited because only 6 or 7 AZD1222 recipients were SARS-CoV-2 seropositive at baseline. Participants were mostly white British and included more females than males, and it was suggested by the authors that clonal diversity may have been underestimated. Spike-specific TCR breadth and depth rose significantly after two AZD1222 doses compared with day 0 and with MenACWY recipients.

The time point label, as the study defines it: baseline before first vaccination. Samples from vaccinated people were obtained from the UK trials COV001 and COV002, which included a single-blind randomized controlled phase 2/3 trial of AZD1222 (ChAdOx1 nCoV-19) in healthy adults. Trial participant PBMC samples were collected at day 0 and day 28 after the second dose for TCRbeta chain sequencing. The CDR3 regions of human TCRbeta chains were subjected to immunosequencing. In the source study's methods: Repertoire TCRs were checked for matches against a reference library of SARS-CoV-2-specific TCRs that had been generated using the MIRA antigen-specificity platform. Breadth was defined as the fraction of unique TCRs that were SARS-CoV-2-associated. Depth was defined as the fraction of total T cells that were SARS-CoV-2-associated. Each spike-specific TCR was assigned to its reactive spike region and to a CD4 or CD8 class using the MIRA data. Log10-transformed breadth and depth values were compared by one-way ANOVA with Sidak's multiple comparisons tests. TCRdb limited this immuneACCESS table to in-frame rearrangements with V and J called. A share of clones is missing; checked studies link under half to unresolved V genes, and the rest is unexplained. V and J calls and clone size are given by that table; D and trimming were obtained from the DNA. The sample table holds 120,000 to 150,000 clones, of which around 93% were seen once. The top ten clones comprise 2.5% to 3% of the sample.

Including the terminal cysteine and phenylalanine, the CDR3 comprises 13 residues. Only the CDR3 portion is preserved as DNA: 39 bases, with reading frame beginning at the first base. Relative to germline, V is 5 bases shorter and J is 0 bases shorter, with 5 bases between their ends. Sequenced material: peripheral blood, taken on day 0 of AZD1222 vaccination. This receptor chain uses TRBV12-3 or TRBV12-4 and TRBJ1-3; a confident D gene designation cannot be given. The sequence was collected from an adult in good health. CDR3 protein: CASSPHSGNTIYF. The DNA sequence follows: TGTGCCAGCAGTCCCCACTCTGGAAACACCATATATTTT.